This T cell receptor (beta chain) is drawn from a study of metastatic and nonmetastatic thyroid tumors. Overall study findings and caveats: As reported, TCR beta diversity in blood and tumor was significantly higher in malignant thyroid tumors than in benign nodules.

This CDR3 spans 14 amino acids. CDR1 is DFQATT, CDR2 SNEGSKA, per germline (reference sequence). V was pared by 5 bases and J by 3 bases, with 7 bases of the junction left unmatched. Relative to its sample, this clone is medium-sized (0.01 to 0.1%). The antigen is undetermined. With MiXCR, TCRdb called clones anew from the PCR reads. The data contain some 21,000 clones, roughly 24% of them singletons. Not a single patient had been given any form of treatment at any point before undergoing thyroid surgery. Sequenced sample: tumor tissue. This rearrangement joins TRBV20-1 to TRBJ2-7; TRBD1 matches 10 bases. This TCR derives from a female donor with papillary thyroid cancer or a benign thyroid nodule (not recorded which). Some clones in this sample may be carry-over from other donors' samples. The CDR3 loop reads CSALDRGRLYEQYF. CDR3 in DNA: TGCAGTGCTCTAGACAGGGGGCGCCTCTACGAGCAGTACTTC.